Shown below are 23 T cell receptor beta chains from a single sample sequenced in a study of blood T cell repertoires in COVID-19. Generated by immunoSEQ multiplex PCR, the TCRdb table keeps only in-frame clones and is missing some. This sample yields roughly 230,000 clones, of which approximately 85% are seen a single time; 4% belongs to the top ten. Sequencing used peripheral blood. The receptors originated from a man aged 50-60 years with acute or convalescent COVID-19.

Here the CDR3 reads CATRRDEQYF. The CDR3 bases are TGTGCCACAAGACGGGACGAGCAGTACTTC. V is TRBV6-5 and J is TRBJ2-7, with D unresolved. This CDR3 spans 10 amino acids. Germline V gene sequence: CDR1 MNHEY, CDR2 SVGAGI. V was cut by 10 bases and J by 5 bases, with 9 bases left in between.

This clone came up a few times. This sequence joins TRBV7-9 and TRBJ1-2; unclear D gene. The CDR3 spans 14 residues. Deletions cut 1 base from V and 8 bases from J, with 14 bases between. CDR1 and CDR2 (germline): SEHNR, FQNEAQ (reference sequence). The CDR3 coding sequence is TGTGCCAGCAGCTTAGTTGACTCCTCTGGAGGCTACACCTTC. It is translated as CASSLVDSSGGYTF.

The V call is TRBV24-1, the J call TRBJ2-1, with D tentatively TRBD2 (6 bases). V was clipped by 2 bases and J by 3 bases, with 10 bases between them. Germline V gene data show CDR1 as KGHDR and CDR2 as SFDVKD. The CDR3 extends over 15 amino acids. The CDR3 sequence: CATSDSPDYYNEQFF. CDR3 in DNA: TGTGCCACCAGTGATTCCCCGGACTACTACAATGAGCAGTTCTTC.

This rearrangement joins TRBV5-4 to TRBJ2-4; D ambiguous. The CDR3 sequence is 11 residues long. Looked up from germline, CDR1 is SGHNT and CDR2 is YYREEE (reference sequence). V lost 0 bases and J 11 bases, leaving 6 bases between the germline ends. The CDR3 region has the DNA TGTGCCAGCAGCTTGGGGCAAGTTCAGTACTTC. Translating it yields CASSLGQVQYF.

CDR3 loop: CASRTAYTEAFF. Here the CDR3 DNA reads TGTGCCAGCAGGACAGCCTACACTGAAGCTTTCTTT. The chain carries TRBV18 and TRBJ1-1; D might be TRBD1 (6 bases). This CDR3 has 12 residues. Trimming took 8 bases from V and 3 from J, leaving 10 bases between them. The germline V gene encodes CDR1 KGHSH and CDR2 LQKENI. Together with reference TRBV18 and TRBJ1-1, the CDR3 gives the full variable domain: NAGVMQNPRHLVRRRGQEARLRCSPMKGHSHVYWYRQLPEEGLKFMVYLQKENIIDESGMPKERFSAEFPKEGPSILRIQQVVRGDSAAYFCASRTAYTEAFFGQGTRLTVV.

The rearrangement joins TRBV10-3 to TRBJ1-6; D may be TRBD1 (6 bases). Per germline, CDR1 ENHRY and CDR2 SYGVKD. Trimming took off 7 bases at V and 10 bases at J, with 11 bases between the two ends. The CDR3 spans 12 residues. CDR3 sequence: CAINTGSSPLHF. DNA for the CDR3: TGTGCCATCAACACAGGGAGCTCACCCCTCCACTTT.

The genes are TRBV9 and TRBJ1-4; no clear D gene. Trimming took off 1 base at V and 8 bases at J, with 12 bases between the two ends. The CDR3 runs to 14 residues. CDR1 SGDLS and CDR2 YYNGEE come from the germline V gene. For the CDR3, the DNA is TGTGCCAGCAGCGTACTTCCTACTCCCGAAAAACTGTTTTTT. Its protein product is CASSVLPTPEKLFF.

The CDR3 reads CASSLASDRVRNGYTF. In DNA form, the CDR3 reads TGTGCCAGCAGCTTAGCCTCAGACAGGGTGCGTAATGGCTACACCTTC. This sequence joins TRBV7-9 and TRBJ1-2; 7 bases align to TRBD1. The trim removed 0 bases at V and 6 bases at J, leaving 10 bases unmatched. In germline, CDR1 is SEHNR, CDR2 FQNEAQ (reference sequence). The CDR3 totals 16 residues. Using reference TRBV7-9 and TRBJ1-2 for the parts outside the CDR3, the full variable domain is DTGVSQNPRHKITKRGQNVTFRCDPISEHNRLYWYRQTLGQGPEFLTYFQNEAQLEKSRLLSDRFSAERPKGSFSTLEIQRTEQGDSAMYLCASSLASDRVRNGYTFGSGTRLTVV.

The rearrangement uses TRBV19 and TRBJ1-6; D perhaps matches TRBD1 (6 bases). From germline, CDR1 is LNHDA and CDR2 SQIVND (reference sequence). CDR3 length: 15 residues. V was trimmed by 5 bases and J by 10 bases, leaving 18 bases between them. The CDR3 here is CASSGGGRGNSPLHF. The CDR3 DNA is TGTGCCAGTAGTGGGGGGGGCAGGGGAAACTCACCCCTCCACTTT.

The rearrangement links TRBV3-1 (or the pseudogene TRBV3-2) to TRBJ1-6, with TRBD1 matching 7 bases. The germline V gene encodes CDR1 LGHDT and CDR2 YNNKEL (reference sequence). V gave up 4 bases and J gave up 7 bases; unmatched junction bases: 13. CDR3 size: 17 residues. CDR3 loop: CASSRTRSGTANSPLHF. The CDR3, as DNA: TGTGCCAGCAGCCGAACCAGATCCGGGACAGCCAATTCACCCCTCCACTTT.

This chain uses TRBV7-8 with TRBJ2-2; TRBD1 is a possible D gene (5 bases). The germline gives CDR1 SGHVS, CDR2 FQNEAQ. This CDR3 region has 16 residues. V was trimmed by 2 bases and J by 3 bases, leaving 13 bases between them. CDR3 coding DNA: TGTGCCAGCAGCTTAAATCCACAGGCTGACACCGGGGAGCTGTTTTTT. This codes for CASSLNPQADTGELFF. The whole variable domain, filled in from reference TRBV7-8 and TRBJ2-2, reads GAGVSQSPRYKVAKRGQDVALRCDPISGHVSLFWYQQALGQGPEFLTYFQNEAQLDKSGLPSDRFFAERPEGSVSTLKIQRTQQEDSAVYLCASSLNPQADTGELFFGEGSRLTVL.

The chain's CDR3 is CSVATGSTEAFF. The CDR3 bases are TGCAGCGTGGCGACAGGGTCCACTGAAGCTTTCTTT. This chain joins TRBV29-1 and TRBJ1-1; TRBD1 aligns across 7 bases. Unmatched junction bases numbered 5, after V lost 6 bases and J lost 4 bases. This CDR3 has 12 residues. Germline V gene sequence: CDR1 SQVTM, CDR2 ANQGSEA.

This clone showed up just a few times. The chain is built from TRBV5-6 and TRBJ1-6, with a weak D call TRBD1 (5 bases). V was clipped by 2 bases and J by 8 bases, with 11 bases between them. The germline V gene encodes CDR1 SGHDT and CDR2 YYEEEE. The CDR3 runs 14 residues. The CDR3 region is CASSFPGWDSPLHF. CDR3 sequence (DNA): TGTGCCAGCAGCTTCCCAGGGTGGGATTCACCCCTCCACTTT.

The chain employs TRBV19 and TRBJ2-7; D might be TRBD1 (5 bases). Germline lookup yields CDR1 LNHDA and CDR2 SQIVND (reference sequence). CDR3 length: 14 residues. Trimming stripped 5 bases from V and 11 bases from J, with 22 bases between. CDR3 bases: TGTGCCAGTAGTTTATCCAGACAGTCGACTGAGGAGTACTTC. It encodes CASSLSRQSTEEYF.

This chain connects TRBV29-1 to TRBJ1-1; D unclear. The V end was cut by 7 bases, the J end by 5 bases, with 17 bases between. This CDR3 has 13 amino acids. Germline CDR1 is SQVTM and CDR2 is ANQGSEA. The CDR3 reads CSARTARGTEAFF. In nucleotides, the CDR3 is TGCAGCGCTAGGACCGCCCGGGGTACTGAAGCTTTCTTT.

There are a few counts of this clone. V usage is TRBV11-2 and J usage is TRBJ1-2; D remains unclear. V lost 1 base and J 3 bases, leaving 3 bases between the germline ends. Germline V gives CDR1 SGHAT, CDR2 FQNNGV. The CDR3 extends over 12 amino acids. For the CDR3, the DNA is TGTGCCAGCAGCTTAGCTTACTATGGCTACACCTTC. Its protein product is CASSLAYYGYTF. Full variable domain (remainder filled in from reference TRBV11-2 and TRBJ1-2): EAGVAQSPRYKIIEKRQSVAFWCNPISGHATLYWYQQILGQGPKLLIQFQNNGVVDDSQLPKDRFSAERLKGVDSTLKIQPAKLEDSAVYLCASSLAYYGYTFGSGTRLTVV.

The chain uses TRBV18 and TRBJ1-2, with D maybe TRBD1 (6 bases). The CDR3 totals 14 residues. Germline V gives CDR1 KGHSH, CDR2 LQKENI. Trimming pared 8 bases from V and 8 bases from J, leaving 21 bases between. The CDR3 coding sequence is TGTGCCAGCGGGACACAGGGAATGATTAGCGGCTACACCTTC. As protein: CASGTQGMISGYTF.

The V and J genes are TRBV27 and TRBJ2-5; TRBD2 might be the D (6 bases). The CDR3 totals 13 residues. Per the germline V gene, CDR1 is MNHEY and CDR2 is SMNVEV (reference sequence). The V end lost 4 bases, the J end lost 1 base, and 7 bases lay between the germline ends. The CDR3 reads CASSSGLQETQYF. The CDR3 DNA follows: TGTGCCAGCAGTTCGGGACTCCAAGAGACCCAGTACTTC.

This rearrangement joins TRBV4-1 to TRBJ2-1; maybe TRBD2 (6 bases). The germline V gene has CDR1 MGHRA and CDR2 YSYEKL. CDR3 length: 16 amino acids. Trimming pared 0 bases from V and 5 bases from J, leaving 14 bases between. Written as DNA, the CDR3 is TGCGCCAGCAGCCAAGATCACGGGAGTTGGAACAATGAGCAGTTCTTC. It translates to CASSQDHGSWNNEQFF.

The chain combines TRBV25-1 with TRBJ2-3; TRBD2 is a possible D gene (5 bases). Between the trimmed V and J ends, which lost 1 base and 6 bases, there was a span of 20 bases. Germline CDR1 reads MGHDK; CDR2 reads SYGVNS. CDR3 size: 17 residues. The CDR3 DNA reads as TGTGCCAGCAGTGAATTGTGGGCTGGACCGAGGGTCGATACGCAGTATTTT. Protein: CASSELWAGPRVDTQYF.

The CDR3 nucleotides read TGTGCCAGCAGCCTTGTTTGGGACAGGAATTCACCCCTCCACTTT. It encodes CASSLVWDRNSPLHF. J is TRBJ1-6 and V is TRBV7-9, with TRBD1 identical over 8 bases. The CDR3 spans 15 residues. The J segment lost 7 bases and the V segment lost 5 bases, leaving 7 bases of the junction unmatched. Germline V CDR1 and CDR2: SEHNR, FQNEAQ (reference sequence).

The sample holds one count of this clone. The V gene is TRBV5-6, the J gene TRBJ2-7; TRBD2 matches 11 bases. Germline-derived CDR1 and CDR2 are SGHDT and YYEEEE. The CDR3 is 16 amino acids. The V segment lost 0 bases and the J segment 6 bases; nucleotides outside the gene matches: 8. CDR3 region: CASSLGLAGYLSEQYF. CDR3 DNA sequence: TGTGCCAGCAGCTTGGGACTAGCGGGATACCTTAGCGAGCAGTACTTC.

This CDR3 is CASSEWRVPSYEQYF. The CDR3 nucleotides are TGTGCCAGCAGTGAATGGCGGGTACCCTCCTACGAGCAGTACTTC. The gene calls are TRBV2 and TRBJ2-7, with a weak D call TRBD2 (5 bases). V lost 2 bases and J lost 0, with 11 bases in between. Germline V gene lookup returns CDR1 SNHLY and CDR2 FYNNEI. There are 15 residues in the CDR3.